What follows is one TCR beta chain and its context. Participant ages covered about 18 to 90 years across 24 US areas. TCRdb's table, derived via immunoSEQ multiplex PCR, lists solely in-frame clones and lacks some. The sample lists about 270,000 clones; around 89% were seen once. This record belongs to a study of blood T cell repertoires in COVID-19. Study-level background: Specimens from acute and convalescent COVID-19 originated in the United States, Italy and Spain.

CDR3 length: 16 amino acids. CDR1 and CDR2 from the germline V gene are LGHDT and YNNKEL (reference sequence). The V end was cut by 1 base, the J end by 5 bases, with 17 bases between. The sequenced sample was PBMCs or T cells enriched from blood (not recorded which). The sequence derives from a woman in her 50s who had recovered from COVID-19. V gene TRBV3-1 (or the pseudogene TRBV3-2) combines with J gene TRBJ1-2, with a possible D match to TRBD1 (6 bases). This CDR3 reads CASSQVNTGRGYGYTF. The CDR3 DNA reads TGTGCCAGCAGCCAAGTTAATACAGGGAGGGGATATGGCTACACCTTC.